Listed below are T cell receptor beta chains from one sample, sequenced in a study of identical twins. TCRdb reprocessed the 5' RACE reads with MiXCR, giving one entry per CDR3 protein. Among about 520,000 distinct CDR3 sequences listed, 20% to 25% were seen once. The sample was also linked to a second study, of T cells expressing NK-cell markers.

The sample consisted of CD4+ T cells sorted from blood. The receptors come from a woman younger than 30 in good health. CDR3s include the opening cysteine and the closing phenylalanine or tryptophan. D genes are given only for firm matches. Where a row states a size, it is once, few, many or the class of an expanded clone; other rows omit it.

clone size,J gene,D gene,V gene,CDR3 DNA,CDR3 protein
few,TRBJ1-6,-,TRBV12-3/TRBV12-4,TGTGCCAGCAGTTTAGAGGGGGTGGCTTATTCACCCCTCCACTTT,CASSLEGVAYSPLHF
few,TRBJ2-2,-,TRBV11-2,TGTGCCAGCAGCTTTCAGGGGATGGGCGGGGAGCTGTTTTTT,CASSFQGMGGELFF
once,TRBJ2-5,TRBD2,TRBV7-7,TGTGCTAGCAGCCCCCGACTAGCGGGGGCTCAAGAGACCCAGTACTTC,CASSPRLAGAQETQYF
-,TRBJ1-2,-,TRBV29-1,TGCAGCGTTGAGTGGGGGATCCAAGACTTCTACACCTTC,CSVEWGIQDFYTF
few,TRBJ2-5,TRBD2,TRBV9,TGTGCCAGCAGCGTGGGCGTACTAGCGGGCCAAGAGACCCAGTACTTC,CASSVGVLAGQETQYF
few,TRBJ2-7,TRBD2,TRBV20-1,TGCAGTGCTTGGACTAGCGGGAGGGCCCTAAGCGGCGAGCAGTACTTC,CSAWTSGRALSGEQYF
-,TRBJ2-7,-,TRBV6-1,TGTGCCAATGGCCGGGTTCCCCCCTACGAGCAGTACTTC,CANGRVPPYEQYF
few,TRBJ2-7,TRBD1,TRBV25-1,TGTGCCAGCAGTCGACACCACCCGGGACAGGGGACCTACGAGCAGTACTTC,CASSRHHPGQGTYEQYF
-,TRBJ2-5,-,TRBV6-2/TRBV6-3,TGTGCCAGCAAAGCGAGGGACGAGGAGACCCAGTACTTC,CASKARDEETQYF
-,TRBJ2-3,-,TRBV12-3/TRBV12-4,TGTGCCAGCAGTTTAGGAGTTGTGGGGGATACGCAGTATTTT,CASSLGVVGDTQYF
-,TRBJ1-2,-,TRBV12-3/TRBV12-4,TGTGCCAGCAGTTTTACCCAAACCTATGGCTACACCTTC,CASSFTQTYGYTF
-,TRBJ2-6,-,TRBV2,TGTGCCAGCAAGAAACAAGGGGTTACTGGGGCCAACGTCCTGACTTTC,CASKKQGVTGANVLTF
-,TRBJ2-2,-,TRBV7-2,TGTGCCAGCAGCTCCCATTCTGGGGCCGGGGAGCTGTTTTTT,CASSSHSGAGELFF
-,TRBJ2-7,-,TRBV12-3/TRBV12-4,TGTGCCAGCAGTTTAGTCGGGAGAAACGAGCAGTACTTC,CASSLVGRNEQYF
-,TRBJ2-1,-,TRBV5-4,TGTGCCAGCAGCTTGAACCCCCCCAGCGCGAAGTTCTTC,CASSLNPPSAKFF
-,TRBJ2-3,-,TRBV20-1,TGCAGTGCCCAGAAGTCTGCGGGGTGGGACACAGATACGCAGTATTTT,CSAQKSAGWDTDTQYF
-,TRBJ2-7,TRBD2,TRBV30,TGTGCCTGGACACTAGCGGGAGTGTACGAGCAGTACTTC,CAWTLAGVYEQYF
few,TRBJ1-2,-,TRBV20-1,TGCAGTGCTAGCAGGGCCAGATATGGCTACACCTTC,CSASRARYGYTF
-,TRBJ1-1,-,TRBV6-5,TGTGCCAGCAGTGACTTGGGCTGGGACACTGAAGCTTTCTTT,CASSDLGWDTEAFF
few,TRBJ2-2,-,TRBV27,TGTGCCAGCAGTAGGGGGACAACGAACACCGGGGAGCTGTTTTTT,CASSRGTTNTGELFF
once,TRBJ1-2,-,TRBV15,TGTGCCACCAGCAGGACAAGAGACAGAAACTATGGCTACACCTTC,CATSRTRDRNYGYTF
many,TRBJ2-1,-,TRBV5-5,TGTGCCAGCAGCTTGCAGGGTTTGCAGTTCTTC,CASSLQGLQFF
-,TRBJ2-3,-,TRBV5-1,TGCGCCAGCAGCTCCGGAGCTACAGATACGCAGTATTTT,CASSSGATDTQYF
many,TRBJ1-1,-,TRBV12-3/TRBV12-4,TGTGCCAGCAGCGTATATACAACTGAAGCTTTCTTT,CASSVYTTEAFF
few,TRBJ1-1,-,TRBV30,TGTGCCTGGAGGGGTCGAGACAGACCAAACACTGAAGCTTTCTTT,CAWRGRDRPNTEAFF
few,TRBJ2-5,TRBD2,TRBV7-2,TGTGCCACTCGGCGGGAGGGCCCGGAGACCCAGTACTTC,CATRREGPETQYF
-,TRBJ2-5,-,TRBV29-1,TGCAGCGTTTTGACATTACAAGAGACCCAGTACTTC,CSVLTLQETQYF
few,TRBJ2-1,TRBD2,TRBV24-1,TGTGCCACCAGTGATCCCCGGGTAGCGGGAACGGATGAGCAGTTCTTC,CATSDPRVAGTDEQFF
few,TRBJ2-7,TRBD2,TRBV4-2,TGTGCCAGCAGCCAAGTCATCGGGGGGGCACCCTACGAGCAGTACTTC,CASSQVIGGAPYEQYF
few,TRBJ1-4,-,TRBV3-1,TGTGCCAGCAGCCAAGAGTATCGAGGGCAGTTGTTTTTT,CASSQEYRGQLFF
few,TRBJ2-1,TRBD2,TRBV10-3,TGTGCCATCAGTCGCCCTAGCGGGCAACGGGAGGAGCAGTTCTTC,CAISRPSGQREEQFF
-,TRBJ2-3,-,TRBV5-4,TGTGCCAGCAGCTTGTCAGGGCCCCAGGATACGCAGTATTTT,CASSLSGPQDTQYF
-,TRBJ1-1,-,TRBV6-1,TGTGCCAGCAGTGAAGAGGCGACAGGCGGGTCGATGGCTTTCTTT,CASSEEATGGSMAFF
-,TRBJ2-2,-,TRBV5-1,TGCGCCAGCAGCCCTGGGGGCGGGGCTGGTACCGGGGAGCTGTTTTTT,CASSPGGGAGTGELFF
-,TRBJ1-2,-,TRBV20-1,TGCAGTGCTAGAGTCGGAGGTCTTTATGGCTACACCTTC,CSARVGGLYGYTF
-,TRBJ2-2,-,TRBV7-9,TGTGCCAGCAGCTTAGCGGCGAGGCGGGGCGGGGAGCTGTTTTTT,CASSLAARRGGELFF
-,TRBJ2-7,-,TRBV6-5,TGTGCCAGCAGTTCCACGGGGTTCATTAAAAACGAGCAGTACTTC,CASSSTGFIKNEQYF
-,TRBJ2-3,TRBD2,TRBV18,TGTGCCAGCTCATCTATACGGGGGGGCAGAACAGATACGCAGTATTTT,CASSSIRGGRTDTQYF
-,TRBJ2-7,-,TRBV30,TGTGCCTGGAGTCGCCCTCGCGGGCCTATCCCCCACGAGCAGTACTTC,CAWSRPRGPIPHEQYF
few,TRBJ1-1,-,TRBV20-1,TGCAGTGCGCGGATGACGGCGAACACTGAAGCTTTCTTT,CSARMTANTEAFF
few,TRBJ2-3,TRBD1,TRBV12-3/TRBV12-4,TGTGCCAGCAATTGGGACAGGGGGACAGATACGCAGTATTTT,CASNWDRGTDTQYF
few,TRBJ1-4,-,TRBV18,TGTGCCAGCTCGCAGGACCTTAATGAAAAACTGTTTTTT,CASSQDLNEKLFF
-,TRBJ2-1,TRBD2,TRBV7-2,TGTGCCAGCAGCATGCTAGCGGGAGTGGGCAATGAGCAGTTCTTC,CASSMLAGVGNEQFF